These 15 T cell receptor beta chains came from one sample sequenced in a study of CD8+ T cells in alopecia areata. It was with CD4, CD8alpha, NKG2D, NKG2ACE and other markers that pooled cutaneous lymph node cells were sorted. It was cDNA, reverse transcribed from extracted RNA, that served as the sequencing template. The repertoire was sequenced with immunoSEQ multiplex PCR; TCRdb's copy has only in-frame clones and lacks some. This repertoire lists 250,000 or so clones without singletons; approximately 1.2% sits in the top ten. The specimen sequenced was CD4+ T cells sorted from a lymph node. The receptors here all came from a C3H/HeJ mouse with alopecia areata. Mice of this strain are of MHC haplotype H2-k.

This clone was counted only a few times. Genes and germline come from the mouse. The CDR3 goes on 3 residues after the read ends, and that part is filled in from the germline J gene. Other DNA sequences in this sample translate to the same CDR3. The chain uses TRBV13-1 and TRBJ1-6; TRBD1 agrees at 9 bases. TRBJ1-6 counts as an open reading frame of uncertain function. Trimming cost V 4 bases and J 7 bases; bases outside gene matches: 3. Germline lookup yields CDR1 NSHNY and CDR2 SYGAGN. This CDR3 is built from 14 residues. Incomplete CDR3 DNA: TGTGCCAGCAGTCCGGGACAGGGCAATTCGCCC. Translating gives CASSPGQGNSP. The entire CDR3 reads CASSPGQGNSPLYF.

Of note for this clone: Gene names refer to mouse genes. The read is 4 residues too short to cover the CDR3 end, so that end is filled in from the germline J gene. V and J are TRBV13-2 and TRBJ2-5; TRBD2 agrees at 10 bases. In germline, CDR1 is NNHNN, CDR2 SYGAGS (reference sequence). J gave up 0 bases and V 5 bases, and 6 bases lay outside the gene matches. The CDR3 is 16 residues long. The CDR3 DNA, read in part, is TGTGCCAGCGGGAGACTGGGGGGCTTTAACCAAGAC. Its translation is CASGRLGGFNQD. The CDR3 in its entirety is CASGRLGGFNQDTQYF.

Comment on this clone: Any gene name here is a mouse gene name. CDR3 bases read: TGTGCCAGCAGTGGGGGACAGGGGGCTGCAAACACCGGG. Protein product: CASSGGQGAANTG. From start to end, the CDR3 is CASSGGQGAANTGQLYF. The chain is built from TRBV13-1 and TRBJ2-2, with 12 nucleotides matching TRBD1. The CDR3 end lies 4 residues beyond the end of the read and is filled in from the germline J gene. J gave up 0 bases and V 3 bases, and 3 bases lay outside the gene matches. In germline, CDR1 is NSHNY, CDR2 SYGAGN. This CDR3 is 17 amino acids long.

A word on this clone: Gene names follow the mouse nomenclature. The CDR3 extends 4 residues past the end of the read, so its final part is completed from the germline J gene. This chain connects TRBV13-3 to TRBJ2-5, with 9 bases lining up with TRBD2. The length of the CDR3 is 17 residues. CDR1 and CDR2 from the germline V gene are NNHDY and SYVADS. V lost 1 base to trimming and J lost 1 base; unmatched junction nucleotides: 7. This chain's CDR3 is CASSDYPDWGHQDTQYF. Incomplete CDR3 DNA: TGTGCCAGCAGTGATTACCCCGACTGGGGGCACCAAGAC.

A few counts support this clone. Here the gene names and germline are mouse. The missing CDR3 end, 4 residues past where the read stops, is filled in from the germline J gene. J is TRBJ2-5 and V is TRBV5; TRBD2 agrees at 8 bases. This CDR3 has 16 residues. Germline trimming cut 0 bases from V and 2 bases from J; bases unmatched to any gene: 4. Per the germline V gene, CDR1 is LGHNA and CDR2 is YNLKQL (reference sequence). CDR3 region: CASSQEVLGGQDTQYF. CDR3 DNA (partial): TGTGCCAGCAGCCAAGAAGTCCTGGGGGGCCAAGAC.

In this sample, this clone turned up a few times. Each gene name is a mouse one. The read stops 4 residues short of the end of the CDR3; the missing end is completed from the germline J gene. V is TRBV17 and J is TRBJ2-1; 8 bases fit TRBD2. The CDR3 sequence is 16 residues long. V gave up 0 bases and J gave up 2 bases; unmatched junction bases: 3. Germline loops: CDR1 MNHDT, CDR2 YYDKIL. The CDR3 reads CASSRDRGGYYAEQFF. The DNA read from the CDR3 is TGTGCTAGCAGTAGAGATCGGGGGGGCTACTATGCT. The whole variable domain, filled in from reference TRBV17 and TRBJ2-1, reads DTTVKQNPRYKLARVGKPVNLICSQTMNHDTMYWYQKKPNQAPKLLLFYYDKILNREADTFEKFQSSRPNNSFCSLYIGSAGLEYSAMYLCASSRDRGGYYAEQFFGPGTRLTVL.

This clone was detected a few times. The germline and genes are mouse ones. The read ends 4 residues early relative to the CDR3; the germline J gene fills the gap. V usage is TRBV13-3 and J usage is TRBJ1-2, with 7 bases that match TRBD1. V lost 0 bases to trimming and J lost 0 bases; unmatched junction nucleotides: 2. The germline gives CDR1 NNHDY, CDR2 SYVADS. This CDR3 has 15 residues. The CDR3 here is CASSDVGQSNSDYTF. The covered CDR3 bases are TGTGCCAGCAGTGATGTGGGACAGTCAAACTCC.

This clone has a handful of counts. Gene names refer to mouse genes. The read finishes 4 residues shy of the CDR3 end, and the germline J gene is used to complete it. The rearrangement joins TRBV19 to TRBJ2-7; D is possibly TRBD1 (5 bases). The CDR3 contains 13 residues. The V end was cut by 4 bases, the J end by 1 base, with 9 bases between. Germline V lookup: CDR1 FNHDT, CDR2 SITEND (reference sequence). CDR3 protein: CASSFGQSYEQYF. CDR3 DNA, as far as it was read: TGTGCCAGCAGTTTCGGACAATCCTAT.

In this sample, this clone turned up a few times. Mouse gene names apply. The read finishes 4 residues shy of the CDR3 end, and the germline J gene is used to complete it. V and J are TRBV5 and TRBJ2-7; 8 bases fit TRBD2. The junction had 2 bases not matched to a gene; V was cut back by 1 base and J by 0 bases. Per the germline V gene, CDR1 is LGHNA and CDR2 is YNLKQL (reference sequence). CDR3 size: 15 residues. The sequenced CDR3 bases are TGTGCCAGCAGCCAAGCTGGGGGGAACTCCTAT. Residues: CASSQAGGNSY. The complete CDR3 protein is CASSQAGGNSYEQYF.

This clone has a handful of counts. Gene names and germline match the mouse. The read falls 3 residues short of the CDR3 end, and the missing part is taken from the germline J gene. The chain has TRBV26 and TRBJ1-6; D is uncertain. TRBJ1-6 falls under the ORF class, with uncertain function. The CDR3 contains 12 residues. Per the germline V gene, CDR1 is KGHPV and CDR2 is FQNQEV (reference sequence). V lost 8 bases to trimming and J lost 10 bases, with 12 bases between them. The CDR3 bases that were read are TGTGCCAGCCTCCAGTATAGATCGCCC. Its protein is CASLQYRSP. The entire CDR3 protein reads CASLQYRSPLYF.

Turning to this clone: Gene names denote mouse genes. The read comes to an end 4 residues before the CDR3 does, leaving the germline J gene to fill in the end. The V and J genes are TRBV13-1 and TRBJ2-1, with 10 bases aligning to TRBD2. The CDR3 sequence is 14 residues long. Per the germline V gene, CDR1 is NSHNY and CDR2 is SYGAGN. The DNA read from the CDR3 is TGTGCCAGCAGTGATCCTGGGGGGGCGCCT. Amino acids: CASSDPGGAP. The full-length CDR3 reads as CASSDPGGAPEQFF.

This clone was seen a handful of times. The germline and genes are mouse ones. The CDR3 goes on 4 residues after the read ends, and that part is filled in from the germline J gene. The chain joins TRBV13-3 to TRBJ2-1; no clear D. This CDR3 spans 11 amino acids. V was clipped by 6 bases and J by 3 bases, with 4 bases between them. The V gene's germline CDR1 is NNHDY and CDR2 SYVADS. The part of the CDR3 DNA that was read is TGTGCCAGCAACAGCTATGCT. This gives the protein CASNSYA. In full, the CDR3 reads CASNSYAEQFF.

This clone was seen a handful of times. All gene names here are mouse names. The covered CDR3 bases are TGTGCCAGCAGTAATACAAAAAACACCGGG. Amino acid sequence: CASSNTKNTG. The whole CDR3 region reads CASSNTKNTGQLYF. V is TRBV19 and J is TRBJ2-2; D is ambiguous. The read comes to an end 4 residues before the CDR3 does, leaving the germline J gene to fill in the end. Per germline, CDR1 FNHDT and CDR2 SITEND (reference sequence). This CDR3 spans 14 amino acids. V gave up 3 bases and J gave up 1 base, with 7 bases separating them. Full variable domain (remainder filled in from reference TRBV19 and TRBJ2-2): GGIITQTPKFLIGQEGQKLTLKCQQNFNHDTMYWYRQDSGKGLRLIYYSITENDLQKGDLSEGYDASREKKSSFSLTVTSAQKNEMAVFLCASSNTKNTGQLYFGEGSKLTVL.

Regarding this clone: Gene names refer to mouse genes. The CDR3 end is not reached by the read, which stops 4 residues before it; the germline J gene fills it in. The V call is TRBV19, the J call TRBJ2-7; 9 bases map to TRBD2. The CDR3 totals 16 residues. The germline CDR1 and CDR2 sequences are FNHDT and SITEND (reference sequence). Trimming cost V 0 bases and J 0 bases; bases outside gene matches: 4. The CDR3 DNA, read in part, is TGTGCCAGCAGTATAGCTGGGACTGGGCCCTCCTAT. Translation: CASSIAGTGPSY. The whole CDR3 is CASSIAGTGPSYEQYF.

Notes on this clone: Gene names follow the mouse nomenclature. The read ends 4 residues shy of where the CDR3 ends; the end is completed using the germline J gene. The chain uses TRBV31 and TRBJ2-5; tentative D call: TRBD1 (5 bases). The CDR3 consists of 13 residues. Germline CDR1 and CDR2: GKSSPN and SITVG. CDR3 DNA (partial): TGTGCCTGGAGTCGGCCAGGGTATGAC. Protein sequence: CAWSRPGYD. The entire CDR3 reads CAWSRPGYDTQYF.